The clone carrying this T cell receptor beta chain was counted at least ten times. The data originate from a study of T cells in Graves' hyperthyroidism and ophthalmopathy. V lost 11 bases, J lost 4 bases, and 4 bases stayed unmatched. The CDR3 is made up of 13 amino acids. Germline values: CDR1 MNHNS, CDR2 SASEGT. It was RNA transcripts that yielded the amplified TCR beta CDR3 regions. TCR CDR3 regions were first amplified by RT-PCR with HTBI primers. MiXCR, run by TCRdb on the multiplex PCR reads, gives a single entry per CDR3 protein. Seen here are under 400,000 distinct CDR3 sequences, over 15% observed once, and the top ten hold roughly 31%.

The receptor's source is a man aged 25 to 45 with Graves' hyperthyroidism. The sample taken for sequencing was blood. V gene TRBV6-1 combines with J gene TRBJ2-2; TRBD2 matches 10 bases. CDR3 DNA: TGTGCCGGGGGACTAGCGCTCACCGGGGAGCTGTTTTTT. As protein: CAGGLALTGELFF.